This is a list of T cell receptor beta chains from one sample in a study of cytomegalovirus exposure and HLA in healthy donors. The assay was immunoSEQ multiplex PCR, and TCRdb's table has in-frame clones only and misses some. The data contain approximately 140,000 clones, approximately 85% of them singletons. The sample consisted of PBMCs. The origin of the receptors is a boy under 18 in good health and CMV-seronegative. The CDR3 runs from the conserved cysteine through the conserved F or W. D genes are given only for firm matches. A row's size may be missing; if present it is once, few, many or a size class.

TRBV29-1	TRBJ2-5	.	.	TGCAGCGTTGAAGGGGGGTTCCTGGGGGCTCAGTACTTC	CSVEGGFLGAQYF
TRBV5-4	TRBJ2-5	TRBD2	.	TGTGCCAGCAGTATTCCCGGGACTAGCCAAGAGACCCAGTACTTC	CASSIPGTSQETQYF
TRBV7-9	TRBJ1-1	.	.	TGTTCCAGCAGCTCAAGGACAGAAATGAACACTGAAGCTTTCTTT	CSSSSRTEMNTEAFF
TRBV4-2	TRBJ2-3	TRBD2	.	TGTGCCAGCAGCCAAGATCCTAGCGGCGCGGTCACAGATACGCAGTATTTT	CASSQDPSGAVTDTQYF
TRBV25-1	TRBJ2-5	.	.	TGTGCCAGCAGTGATGGGGCAGACCAAAAAGAGACCCAGTACTTC	CASSDGADQKETQYF
TRBV7-2	TRBJ2-3	TRBD2	.	TGTGCCAGCAGCTTAGCTGTAGCGGGAGCCACAGATACGCAGTATTTT	CASSLAVAGATDTQYF
TRBV18	TRBJ2-1	TRBD1	.	TGTGCCAGCTCACCAGTGTCGTCCGGGACAGTTACTAATGAGCAGTTCTTC	CASSPVSSGTVTNEQFF
TRBV27	TRBJ1-4	TRBD1	.	TGTGCCAGCAGTTTATCGACAGGGGGCGCGGTTCGAAAACTGTTTTTT	CASSLSTGGAVRKLFF
TRBV5-8	TRBJ2-5	TRBD2	.	TGTGCCAGCCGGAGAGGCAGCGGGGGGGCCGGGGTAGAGACCCAGTACTTC	CASRRGSGGAGVETQYF
TRBV2	TRBJ2-3	TRBD2	.	TGTGCCAGCAGTGAAGCCCCACTAGCCGGGAGGAGCACAGATACGCAGTATTTT	CASSEAPLAGRSTDTQYF
TRBV4-1	TRBJ1-1	.	.	TGCGCCAGCAGTATCAGGCCGGTTTTTGAAGCTTTCTTT	CASSIRPVFEAFF
TRBV6-6	TRBJ2-7	.	.	TGTGCCAGCAGTTACTCGAGAGCGGGTCCCTCCTACGAGCAGTACTTC	CASSYSRAGPSYEQYF
TRBV13	TRBJ1-6	TRBD1	.	TGTGCCAGCAGCTTAGGTCCCCTACAGGGGGGTCCCCTCCACTTT	CASSLGPLQGGPLHF
TRBV12-2	TRBJ1-4	.	.	TGTGCAAGTCGCTTAATCACAGGGTTCTGTGAAAAACTGTTTTTT	CASRLITGFCEKLFF
TRBV30	TRBJ1-1	.	once	TGTGCCTGGAATCAGCAGGCTGAAGCTTTCTTT	CAWNQQAEAFF
TRBV4-3	TRBJ2-7	TRBD2	.	TGCGCCAGCAGCGAGGGACTAAACCTCTACGAGCAGTACTTC	CASSEGLNLYEQYF
TRBV9	TRBJ2-1	.	.	TGTGCCAGCAGCGTAGGCGACAATGAGCAGTTCTTC	CASSVGDNEQFF
TRBV6-6	TRBJ2-2	.	.	TGTGCCAGCAGTTACGAGGGGGAGCTGTTTTTT	CASSYEGELFF
TRBV4-3	TRBJ2-7	.	.	TGCGCCAGCAGCCAAGATCTAGCTAATGGATACGAGCAGTACTTC	CASSQDLANGYEQYF
TRBV25-1	TRBJ1-2	.	once	TGTGCCAGCAGTGAACGTAGGGGTTGGGGCTACACCTTC	CASSERRGWGYTF
TRBV4-2	TRBJ1-3	.	.	TGTGCCAGCAGCCAAGAGGGTCAACAGGGCCCGTACGGAAACACCATATATTTT	CASSQEGQQGPYGNTIYF
TRBV6-5	TRBJ2-7	TRBD2	.	TGTGCCAGCAGTCAGGGGACTAGCGGACCCTACGAGCAGTACTTC	CASSQGTSGPYEQYF